Listed here is a single TCR beta chain. These data come from a study of cytomegalovirus exposure and HLA in healthy donors. Amplification used 60 Vbeta primers and 13 Jbeta primers. Assay used: immunoSEQ multiplex PCR; TCRdb lists only in-frame clones, some missing. The sample lists 150,000 to 200,000 clones, 80% to 90% occurring once. J gave up 0 bases and V 0 bases, and 4 bases lay outside the gene matches. The CDR3 sequence is 17 residues long. Germline loops: CDR1 SGHDN, CDR2 FVKESK. The source is a man aged 18 to 30 in good health and CMV-seropositive. Sequencing was carried out using PBMCs. The chain is built from TRBV14 and TRBJ2-7; 11 bases map to TRBD2. The CDR3 region has the DNA TGTGCCAGCAGCCAAGAGCCGACTAGCGGGAACTCCTACGAGCAGTACTTC. Its protein is CASSQEPTSGNSYEQYF.